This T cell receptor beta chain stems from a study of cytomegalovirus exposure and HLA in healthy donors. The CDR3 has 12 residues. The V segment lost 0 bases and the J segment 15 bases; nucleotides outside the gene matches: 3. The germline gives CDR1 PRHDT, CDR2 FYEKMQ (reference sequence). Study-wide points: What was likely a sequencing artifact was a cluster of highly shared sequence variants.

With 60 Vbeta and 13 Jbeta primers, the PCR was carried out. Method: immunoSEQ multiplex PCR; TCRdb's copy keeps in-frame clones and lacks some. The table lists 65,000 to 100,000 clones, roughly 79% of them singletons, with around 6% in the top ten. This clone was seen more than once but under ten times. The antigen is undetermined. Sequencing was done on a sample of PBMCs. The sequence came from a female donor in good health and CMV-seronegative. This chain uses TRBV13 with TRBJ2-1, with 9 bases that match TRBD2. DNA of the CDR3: TGTGCCAGCAGCTTAGGTGGGACTAGCACGTTCTTC. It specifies CASSLGGTSTFF.